This passage covers 14 T cell receptor beta chains from one sample sequenced in a study of blood T cell repertoires in COVID-19. The method was immunoSEQ multiplex PCR; TCRdb's version includes in-frame clones alone and lacks a portion of them. The data show about 100,000 clones, with around four fifths seen just once and roughly 16% held by the top ten. Source material: peripheral blood. Every receptor here comes from a human donor in a cohort sampled during active COVID-19.

This chain uses TRBV15 with TRBJ1-6, with D maybe TRBD1 (6 bases). Germline V gene sequence: CDR1 LNHNV, CDR2 YYDKDF (reference sequence). CDR3 length equals 15 residues. Trimming cost V 3 bases and J 0 bases, with 6 bases left between them. DNA of the CDR3: TGTGCCACCAGCAGGACAGGCTCCTATAATTCACCCCTCCACTTT. Protein sequence: CATSRTGSYNSPLHF.

The genes are TRBV3-1 (or the pseudogene TRBV3-2) and TRBJ2-1; the match to TRBD2 covers 10 bases. Germline-derived CDR1 and CDR2 are LGHDT and YNNKEL (reference sequence). J gave up 6 bases and V 6 bases, and 8 bases lay outside the gene matches. This CDR3 has 15 residues. The CDR3 spells CASSSSGGGGNEQFF. The DNA of the CDR3 is TGTGCCAGCAGTTCGAGCGGGGGGGGAGGCAATGAGCAGTTCTTC.

The V call is TRBV2, the J call TRBJ2-5, with 7 nucleotides matching TRBD1. The CDR3 is 15 residues long. V dropped 8 bases and J dropped 1; count of bases not matched to a gene: 10. The V gene's germline CDR1 is SNHLY and CDR2 FYNNEI. The CDR3 DNA follows: TGTGCCAGCGCCCATCAGGGGGTCCTCCAAGAGACCCAGTACTTC. This encodes CASAHQGVLQETQYF.

This clone was observed a handful of times. V gene TRBV18 combines with J gene TRBJ2-5, with 7 bases identical to TRBD1. From germline, CDR1 is KGHSH and CDR2 LQKENI. V lost 4 bases, J lost 3 bases, and 5 bases stayed unmatched. The CDR3 length is 14 residues. CDR3 protein: CASSRTGTEETQYF. DNA of the CDR3: TGTGCCAGCTCACGTACCGGGACAGAAGAGACCCAGTACTTC.

The V call is TRBV5-6, the J call TRBJ1-2; tentatively, D is TRBD1 (6 bases). The CDR3 has 16 amino acids. The germline V gene encodes CDR1 SGHDT and CDR2 YYEEEE. V lost 4 bases and J 0 bases, leaving 16 bases between the germline ends. The CDR3, as DNA: TGTGCCAGCAGCCCAGGGACACGAAGATCTAACTATGGCTACACCTTC. Protein sequence: CASSPGTRRSNYGYTF. The variable domain in full, with the rest retrieved from reference TRBV5-6 and TRBJ1-2, is DAGVTQSPTHLIKTRGQQVTLRCSPKSGHDTVSWYQQALGQGPQFIFQYYEEEERQRGNFPDRFSGHQFPNYSSELNVNALLLGDSALYLCASSPGTRRSNYGYTFGSGTRLTVV.

The V gene is TRBV19, the J gene TRBJ2-5, with D possibly matching TRBD2 (7 bases). V lost 3 bases, J lost 7 bases, and 15 bases lay in between. CDR3 length: 14 residues. CDR1 is LNHDA, CDR2 SQIVND, per germline (reference sequence). The CDR3 loop reads CASSMGGPSGTQYF. In DNA, the CDR3 is TGTGCCAGTAGTATGGGGGGGCCTTCGGGGACCCAGTACTTC.

V is TRBV19 and J is TRBJ2-1; TRBD1 might be the D (6 bases). Germline V lookup: CDR1 LNHDA, CDR2 SQIVND (reference sequence). CDR3 length equals 13 residues. With 3 bases removed from V and 6 bases from J, the gap between germline ends came to 9 bases. CDR3 in amino acids: CASSMVGGNEQFF. In nucleotides, the CDR3 is TGTGCCAGTAGTATGGTAGGGGGCAATGAGCAGTTCTTC.

The chain combines TRBV5-1 with TRBJ2-7, with D possibly TRBD2 on 5 matching bases. Per the germline V gene, CDR1 is SGHRS and CDR2 is YFSETQ. The CDR3 is 13 residues long. The V and J ends lost 5 bases and 6 bases respectively, with 15 bases between them. The CDR3: CASRPEWTFEQYF. Here the CDR3 DNA reads TGCGCCAGCAGACCAGAATGGACTTTCGAGCAGTACTTC.

This chain connects TRBV19 to TRBJ1-3, with unresolved D. Germline V gene lookup returns CDR1 LNHDA and CDR2 SQIVND (reference sequence). The CDR3 extends over 14 amino acids. Trimming stripped 3 bases from V and 3 bases from J, with 9 bases between. CDR3 sequence (DNA): TGTGCCAGTAGTATTAATGGCCGTGGAAACACCATATATTTT. This encodes CASSINGRGNTIYF.

A note on this clone: This specimen includes other DNA sequences encoding the same CDR3. The chain links TRBV7-3 to TRBJ2-1; TRBD2 matches at 8 bases. Germline CDR1 and CDR2: SGHTA and FQGTGA. This CDR3 is built from 15 residues. V trimming: 5 bases; J trimming: 0 bases; junction bases outside the gene matches: 3. The chain's CDR3 is CASSPSGSSYNEQFF. In DNA, the CDR3 is TGTGCCAGCAGCCCGAGCGGGAGCTCCTACAATGAGCAGTTCTTC.

The rearrangement joins TRBV5-1 to TRBJ2-3; TRBD1 agrees at 9 bases. This CDR3 region has 16 residues. The trim removed 3 bases at V and 1 base at J, leaving 6 bases unmatched. The germline V gene encodes CDR1 SGHRS and CDR2 YFSETQ. CDR3 residues: CASSSWGQGGTDTQYF. Written as DNA, the CDR3 is TGCGCCAGCAGCTCATGGGGACAGGGAGGCACAGATACGCAGTATTTT.

The V call is TRBV5-1, the J call TRBJ1-2; D is unclear. The CDR3 is 13 residues long. CDR1 is SGHRS, CDR2 YFSETQ, per germline. With 0 bases removed from V and 2 bases from J, the gap between germline ends came to 5 bases. Here the CDR3 reads CASSLGQNYGYTF. In nucleotides, the CDR3 is TGCGCCAGCAGCTTGGGTCAGAACTATGGCTACACCTTC.

This clone appeared a few times. The chain is built from TRBV27 and TRBJ2-1, with 7 bases that match TRBD1. This CDR3 has 13 amino acids. V was pared by 8 bases and J by 7 bases, with 8 bases of the junction left unmatched. Germline CDR1 reads MNHEY; CDR2 reads SMNVEV (reference sequence). The CDR3 sequence: CASGDRVANEQFF. The CDR3 DNA is TGTGCCAGCGGAGACAGGGTAGCAAATGAGCAGTTCTTC.

The chain is built from TRBV28 and TRBJ2-6; D gene ambiguous. This CDR3 contains 15 residues. V lost 2 bases to trimming and J lost 2 bases, with 7 bases between them. Germline V gene sequence: CDR1 MDHEN, CDR2 SYDVKM. In nucleotides, the CDR3 is TGTGCCAGCAGTTTAGTGGCCGCTGGGGCCAACGTCCTGACTTTC. Translated: CASSLVAAGANVLTF.